Listed below are T cell receptor beta chains from one sample, sequenced in a study of beta chain features in type 1 diabetes. Only in-frame clones appear in the TCRdb table, and some are missing; sequencing was by immunoSEQ multiplex PCR. Here the sample spans some 140,000 clones, around 8.8% being singletons. The material sequenced was central memory CD4+ T cells from blood. The origin of the receptors is a man under 40 with type 1 diabetes. Each CDR3 is given with its conserved first and last residue. The D gene is left open where the match is weak. Only some rows state a clone size, as once, few, many or a class for expanded clones.

clone_size: many; j_call: TRBJ1-4; v_call: TRBV7-9; d_call: -; cdr3_aa: CASSLLMSLFF; cdr3_nt: TGTGCCAGCAGCTTGCTTATGAGTCTGTTTTTT
clone_size: -; j_call: TRBJ2-2; v_call: TRBV11-2; d_call: TRBD1; cdr3_aa: CASSNRDRGGGTGELFF; cdr3_nt: TGTGCCAGCAGCAACCGGGACAGGGGAGGGGGCACCGGGGAGCTGTTTTTT
clone_size: -; j_call: TRBJ1-1; v_call: TRBV20-1; d_call: -; cdr3_aa: CSVPRGTEAFF; cdr3_nt: TGCAGTGTTCCCCGGGGGACTGAAGCTTTCTTT
clone_size: -; j_call: TRBJ2-1; v_call: TRBV25-1; d_call: -; cdr3_aa: CASQRGWSNNEQFF; cdr3_nt: TGTGCCAGCCAACGGGGGTGGTCCAATAATGAGCAGTTCTTC
clone_size: few; j_call: TRBJ2-5; v_call: TRBV7-2; d_call: TRBD2; cdr3_aa: CASSAWTSGRETQYF; cdr3_nt: TGTGCCAGCAGCGCCTGGACTAGCGGCCGAGAGACCCAGTACTTC
clone_size: -; j_call: TRBJ1-2; v_call: TRBV6-5; d_call: TRBD1; cdr3_aa: CASRQGTYGYTF; cdr3_nt: TGTGCCAGCCGACAGGGAACTTATGGCTACACCTTC
clone_size: -; j_call: TRBJ2-3; v_call: TRBV7-2; d_call: -; cdr3_aa: CASSLFGGGGDTQYF; cdr3_nt: TGTGCCAGCAGCTTGTTCGGGGGAGGCGGAGATACGCAGTATTTT
clone_size: many; j_call: TRBJ1-2; v_call: TRBV4-1; d_call: -; cdr3_aa: CASSQDRWRGGFLDGYTF; cdr3_nt: TGCGCCAGCAGCCAAGATCGGTGGAGGGGTGGTTTTCTCGACGGCTACACCTTC
clone_size: -; j_call: TRBJ2-1; v_call: TRBV4-2; d_call: TRBD2; cdr3_aa: CASSLVLAAGAYNEQFF; cdr3_nt: TGTGCCAGCAGCTTGGTATTGGCAGCGGGGGCCTACAATGAGCAGTTCTTC
clone_size: few; j_call: TRBJ2-1; v_call: TRBV2; d_call: -; cdr3_aa: CATPRGAGYNEQFF; cdr3_nt: TGTGCCACTCCCCGGGGGGCCGGGTACAATGAGCAGTTCTTC
clone_size: -; j_call: TRBJ2-7; v_call: TRBV7-8; d_call: TRBD1; cdr3_aa: CASSLGGTGEPLEQYF; cdr3_nt: TGTGCCAGCAGCTTAGGAGGGACAGGGGAACCCCTCGAGCAGTACTTC
clone_size: few; j_call: TRBJ1-5; v_call: TRBV6-5; d_call: -; cdr3_aa: CASSSLENQPQHF; cdr3_nt: TGTGCCAGCAGTTCATTAGAGAATCAGCCCCAGCATTTT
clone_size: -; j_call: TRBJ2-1; v_call: TRBV5-1; d_call: TRBD1; cdr3_aa: CASNKGQGEEQFF; cdr3_nt: TGCGCCAGCAACAAGGGACAGGGTGAAGAGCAGTTCTTC
clone_size: -; j_call: TRBJ2-5; v_call: TRBV27; d_call: TRBD2; cdr3_aa: CASSPRTSGGSGETQYF; cdr3_nt: TGTGCCAGCAGTCCCCGGACTAGCGGGGGCTCCGGGGAGACCCAGTACTTC
clone_size: -; j_call: TRBJ2-7; v_call: TRBV4-1; d_call: TRBD2; cdr3_aa: CASSQDPPAGISYEQYF; cdr3_nt: TGCGCCAGCAGCCAAGATCCCCCAGCGGGGATCTCCTACGAGCAGTACTTC
clone_size: many; j_call: TRBJ2-1; v_call: TRBV7-9; d_call: TRBD2; cdr3_aa: CASSLSLAGASNEQFF; cdr3_nt: TGTGCCAGCAGCTTATCACTAGCGGGGGCTTCCAATGAGCAGTTCTTC
clone_size: many; j_call: TRBJ1-2; v_call: TRBV2; d_call: -; cdr3_aa: CASSEAGRGSGYGYTF; cdr3_nt: TGTGCCAGCAGTGAAGCCGGGAGGGGCAGTGGCTATGGCTACACCTTC
clone_size: -; j_call: TRBJ2-3; v_call: TRBV6-6; d_call: TRBD2; cdr3_aa: CASSPRGGDTDTQYF; cdr3_nt: TGTGCCAGCAGTCCCCGTGGGGGGGACACAGATACGCAGTATTTT
clone_size: -; j_call: TRBJ2-2; v_call: TRBV5-4; d_call: TRBD2; cdr3_aa: CASSPRTSGGTGELFF; cdr3_nt: TGTGCCAGCAGCCCACGGACTAGCGGGGGGACCGGGGAGCTGTTTTTT
clone_size: -; j_call: TRBJ2-3; v_call: TRBV10-3; d_call: TRBD2; cdr3_aa: CAIKGTSGSDTQYF; cdr3_nt: TGTGCCATCAAGGGGACTAGCGGATCAGATACGCAGTATTTT
clone_size: -; j_call: TRBJ2-5; v_call: TRBV6-5; d_call: TRBD1; cdr3_aa: CASSYQEPYRGETQYF; cdr3_nt: TGTGCCAGCAGTTACCAGGAACCCTACAGGGGAGAGACCCAGTACTTC
clone_size: -; j_call: TRBJ2-7; v_call: TRBV18; d_call: -; cdr3_aa: CASSPFDRNYEQYF; cdr3_nt: TGTGCCAGCTCACCCTTCGACAGAAACTACGAGCAGTACTTC
clone_size: -; j_call: TRBJ2-7; v_call: TRBV5-1; d_call: -; cdr3_aa: CASSPGAGGANEQYF; cdr3_nt: TGCGCCAGCAGCCCCGGGGCTGGGGGGGCCAACGAGCAGTACTTC
clone_size: few; j_call: TRBJ1-1; v_call: TRBV2; d_call: -; cdr3_aa: CASSQGPADTEAFF; cdr3_nt: TGTGCCAGCAGTCAGGGGCCCGCCGACACTGAAGCTTTCTTT
clone_size: few; j_call: TRBJ2-1; v_call: TRBV11-2; d_call: -; cdr3_aa: CATSPGGASYNEQFF; cdr3_nt: TGTGCCACCAGTCCGGGGGGCGCTTCCTACAATGAGCAGTTCTTC
clone_size: many; j_call: TRBJ2-5; v_call: TRBV2; d_call: -; cdr3_aa: CASSTMATQYF; cdr3_nt: TGTGCCAGCAGCACCATGGCGACCCAGTACTTC
clone_size: many; j_call: TRBJ2-7; v_call: TRBV14; d_call: TRBD1; cdr3_aa: CASSQADRVVYF; cdr3_nt: TGTGCCAGCAGCCAAGCGGACAGGGTGGTGTACTTC
clone_size: -; j_call: TRBJ1-2; v_call: TRBV21-1; d_call: -; cdr3_aa: CARQGQGGYTF; cdr3_nt: TGTGCCAGACAAGGGCAGGGTGGCTACACCTTC
clone_size: -; j_call: TRBJ2-3; v_call: TRBV5-4; d_call: -; cdr3_aa: CASSRTTTTDTQYF; cdr3_nt: TGTGCCAGCAGCAGGACTACTACGACAGATACGCAGTATTTT
clone_size: -; j_call: TRBJ1-1; v_call: TRBV10-2; d_call: TRBD1; cdr3_aa: CASSEQDRGTEAFF; cdr3_nt: TGCGCCAGCAGTGAGCAGGACAGGGGCACTGAAGCTTTCTTT
clone_size: -; j_call: TRBJ2-5; v_call: TRBV5-4; d_call: TRBD2; cdr3_aa: CASSTRLAGQETQYF; cdr3_nt: TGTGCCAGCTCGACCCGACTAGCTGGCCAAGAGACCCAGTACTTC
clone_size: few; j_call: TRBJ2-2; v_call: TRBV5-1; d_call: -; cdr3_aa: CASSLGQEITGELFF; cdr3_nt: TGCGCCAGCAGCTTGGGACAGGAGATTACCGGGGAGCTGTTTTTT
clone_size: -; j_call: TRBJ2-3; v_call: TRBV19; d_call: TRBD2; cdr3_aa: CASGRRGSTDTQYF; cdr3_nt: TGTGCCAGTGGAAGGCGGGGGAGCACAGATACGCAGTATTTT
clone_size: few; j_call: TRBJ1-5; v_call: TRBV18; d_call: -; cdr3_aa: CASSQDWAGQPQHF; cdr3_nt: TGTGCCAGCTCCCAGGATTGGGCGGGCCAGCCCCAGCATTTT
clone_size: -; j_call: TRBJ2-3; v_call: TRBV7-9; d_call: -; cdr3_aa: CASSWQGRDTQYF; cdr3_nt: TGTGCCAGCAGTTGGCAGGGTAGAGATACGCAGTATTTT
clone_size: -; j_call: TRBJ2-5; v_call: TRBV2; d_call: TRBD1; cdr3_aa: CASSATGAGEETQYF; cdr3_nt: TGTGCCAGCAGCGCTACAGGGGCCGGCGAAGAGACCCAGTACTTC
clone_size: -; j_call: TRBJ1-2; v_call: TRBV28; d_call: -; cdr3_aa: CASSSWQAGGYTF; cdr3_nt: TGTGCCAGCAGTAGCTGGCAGGCCGGCGGCTACACCTTC
clone_size: -; j_call: TRBJ2-6; v_call: TRBV19; d_call: -; cdr3_aa: CASSPYGQSSGANVLTF; cdr3_nt: TGTGCCAGTAGTCCCTACGGACAGAGCTCTGGGGCCAACGTCCTGACTTTC
clone_size: few; j_call: TRBJ2-5; v_call: TRBV9; d_call: -; cdr3_aa: CASSQRVGGQETQYF; cdr3_nt: TGTGCCAGCAGCCAACGAGTGGGGGGCCAAGAGACCCAGTACTTC
clone_size: -; j_call: TRBJ1-4; v_call: TRBV28; d_call: -; cdr3_aa: CASSAASTAANEKLFF; cdr3_nt: TGTGCCAGCAGTGCAGCCTCGACAGCAGCTAATGAAAAACTGTTTTTT
clone_size: -; j_call: TRBJ1-1; v_call: TRBV11-2; d_call: TRBD1; cdr3_aa: CASSPQGARTEAFF; cdr3_nt: TGTGCCAGCAGCCCCCAGGGGGCTCGGACTGAAGCTTTCTTT
clone_size: -; j_call: TRBJ1-1; v_call: TRBV6-5; d_call: TRBD1; cdr3_aa: CASSWGQGNTEAFF; cdr3_nt: TGTGCCAGCAGTTGGGGACAGGGGAACACTGAAGCTTTCTTT
clone_size: -; j_call: TRBJ1-2; v_call: TRBV10-3; d_call: -; cdr3_aa: CAISEGTKEESYTF; cdr3_nt: TGTGCCATCAGTGAGGGAACCAAGGAGGAAAGCTACACCTTC
clone_size: few; j_call: TRBJ1-5; v_call: TRBV7-3; d_call: -; cdr3_aa: CASSLVGGAGVNQPQHF; cdr3_nt: TGTGCCAGCAGCTTAGTGGGAGGGGCAGGAGTCAATCAGCCCCAGCATTTT
clone_size: few; j_call: TRBJ2-1; v_call: TRBV15; d_call: -; cdr3_aa: CATSRNEGYEQFF; cdr3_nt: TGTGCCACCAGCAGAAACGAGGGTTATGAGCAGTTCTTC
clone_size: few; j_call: TRBJ2-5; v_call: TRBV6-5; d_call: -; cdr3_aa: CASSSRGAETQYF; cdr3_nt: TGTGCCAGCAGTTCCAGAGGCGCGGAGACCCAGTACTTC
clone_size: few; j_call: TRBJ1-2; v_call: TRBV28; d_call: TRBD1; cdr3_aa: CASSLRRGLGYTF; cdr3_nt: TGTGCCAGCAGTTTGCGGAGGGGGCTTGGCTACACCTTC
clone_size: -; j_call: TRBJ1-6; v_call: TRBV7-2; d_call: TRBD1; cdr3_aa: CASSLDRGRSPLHF; cdr3_nt: TGTGCCAGCAGCTTAGACAGGGGGCGATCACCCCTCCACTTT
clone_size: few; j_call: TRBJ2-2; v_call: TRBV2; d_call: TRBD1; cdr3_aa: CASGGQGPGELFF; cdr3_nt: TGTGCCAGCGGGGGACAGGGGCCCGGGGAGCTGTTTTTT
clone_size: few; j_call: TRBJ1-1; v_call: TRBV6-5; d_call: TRBD1; cdr3_aa: CASSYGTGVDTEAFF; cdr3_nt: TGTGCCAGCAGTTATGGGACAGGGGTCGACACTGAAGCTTTCTTT
clone_size: -; j_call: TRBJ2-1; v_call: TRBV5-1; d_call: TRBD2; cdr3_aa: CASSFLTGTSRGEQFF; cdr3_nt: TGCGCCAGCAGCTTCCTAACCGGGACTAGCCGCGGTGAGCAGTTCTTC
clone_size: few; j_call: TRBJ2-1; v_call: TRBV6-1; d_call: -; cdr3_aa: CASSEAWGGRDNEQFF; cdr3_nt: TGTGCCAGCAGTGAAGCGTGGGGGGGCAGAGACAATGAGCAGTTCTTC
clone_size: few; j_call: TRBJ2-7; v_call: TRBV9; d_call: TRBD1; cdr3_aa: CASSVDAAGTGGRQYF; cdr3_nt: TGTGCCAGCAGCGTAGACGCGGCGGGGACAGGGGGGCGGCAGTACTTC
clone_size: -; j_call: TRBJ2-1; v_call: TRBV29-1; d_call: TRBD2; cdr3_aa: CSALGTSGSYNEQFF; cdr3_nt: TGCAGCGCACTAGGGACTAGCGGGTCCTACAATGAGCAGTTCTTC
clone_size: -; j_call: TRBJ1-1; v_call: TRBV5-1; d_call: -; cdr3_aa: CASSLREGSTEAFF; cdr3_nt: TGCGCCAGCAGCCTCCGGGAAGGGAGCACTGAAGCTTTCTTT
clone_size: -; j_call: TRBJ2-1; v_call: TRBV5-4; d_call: TRBD1; cdr3_aa: CASSPRQGGNEQFF; cdr3_nt: TGTGCCAGCAGCCCACGACAGGGGGGCAATGAGCAGTTCTTC
clone_size: many; j_call: TRBJ1-1; v_call: TRBV5-1; d_call: TRBD1; cdr3_aa: CASSLKRQGQGRTEAFF; cdr3_nt: TGCGCCAGCAGCTTGAAAAGACAGGGACAGGGAAGAACTGAAGCTTTCTTT